This T cell receptor (beta chain) was sequenced for a study of T cell changes during pregnancy in multiple sclerosis. TCRdb's table, derived via immunoSEQ multiplex PCR, lists solely in-frame clones and lacks some. The sample carries tens of thousands of clones, about 94% recorded once. Germline CDR1 reads MNHEY; CDR2 reads SMNVEV (reference sequence). Trimming cost V 4 bases and J 7 bases, with 29 bases left between them. The CDR3 has 18 residues. Sequenced material: CD8+ T cells from peripheral blood mononuclear cells, taken in the third trimester of pregnancy. The V and J genes are TRBV27 and TRBJ2-7; TRBD2 might be the D (7 bases). The sequence was obtained from a female donor with multiple sclerosis, enrolled in a pregnancy study. The CDR3, as DNA: TGTGCCAGCAGTTGGGGAGGGGGGGAGGGCATGGGATTACGGGAGCAGTACTTC. Its protein is CASSWGGGEGMGLREQYF.